Listed here are 28 T cell receptor beta chains from one sample, sequenced in a study of shared clonotypes between healthy human individuals. Produced via immunoSEQ multiplex PCR; TCRdb's table is partial and in-frame only. Of about 580,000 clones in the sample, 95% to 98% were seen once. Only CD45RO-negative cells positively selected for CCR7 counted as naive CD8 cells, so terminally differentiated effector memory CD45RA+ cells were excluded. The sample consisted of naive CD8+ T cells sorted from blood. Receptors originate from a man under 40 in good health.

This chain joins TRBV27 and TRBJ2-1; no reliable D call. Trimming pared 0 bases from V and 4 bases from J, leaving 16 bases between. The germline CDR1 and CDR2 sequences are MNHEY and SMNVEV (reference sequence). This CDR3 is built from 17 residues. CDR3 sequence: CASSLSLRTSYYNEQFF. The CDR3 bases are TGTGCCAGCAGTTTATCGTTGAGGACCTCATATTACAATGAGCAGTTCTTC.

The chain employs TRBV6-1 and TRBJ2-7; 9 bases agree with TRBD1. Germline values: CDR1 MNHNS, CDR2 SASEGT. The CDR3 is made up of 13 amino acids. V shed 8 bases and J 1 base; nucleotides not matched to a gene: 3. CDR3 nucleotides: TGTGCCAGCCCAGGGACAGGGTCCTACGAGCAGTACTTC. This gives the protein CASPGTGSYEQYF.

The chain joins TRBV5-1 to TRBJ2-7; 8 bases align to TRBD2. The trim removed 4 bases at V and 3 bases at J, leaving 9 bases unmatched. This CDR3 has 15 residues. Germline CDR1 is SGHRS and CDR2 is YFSETQ. The CDR3, as DNA: TGCGCCAGCAGCGTTGCGGGAGGAGGTGGCTACGAGCAGTACTTC. Its protein is CASSVAGGGGYEQYF.

The count of this clone is one. V is TRBV9 and J is TRBJ1-2, with 7 positions matching TRBD1. From germline, CDR1 is SGDLS and CDR2 YYNGEE. J gave up 4 bases and V 3 bases, and 6 bases lay outside the gene matches. The CDR3 is 14 amino acids. The DNA of the CDR3 is TGTGCCAGCAGCGACCACAGGGGAGGCTATGGCTACACCTTC. This gives the protein CASSDHRGGYGYTF. Looking up the rest from reference TRBV9 and TRBJ1-2 gives the full variable domain: DSGVTQTPKHLITATGQRVTLRCSPRSGDLSVYWYQQSLDQGLQFLIQYYNGEERAKGNILERFSAQQFPDLHSELNLSSLELGDSALYFCASSDHRGGYGYTFGSGTRLTVV.

The J gene is TRBJ2-6, the V gene TRBV13; no clear D. The CDR3 has 13 amino acids. Germline V CDR1 and CDR2: PRHDT, FYEKMQ (reference sequence). Deletions cut 5 bases from V and 2 bases from J, with 4 bases between. CDR3 sequence reads: CASSAAGANVLTF. CDR3 in DNA: TGTGCCAGCAGCGCGGCTGGGGCCAACGTCCTGACTTTC.

This clone occurred once. This rearrangement joins TRBV28 to TRBJ2-5; D is ambiguous. CDR1 and CDR2 from the germline V gene are MDHEN and SYDVKM. The CDR3 covers 13 residues. The ends were cut back, 4 bases at V and 7 bases at J, with 13 bases in the middle. The CDR3 loop reads CASSWTVDGTQYF. CDR3 in DNA: TGTGCCAGCAGTTGGACGGTTGATGGGACCCAGTACTTC. Full variable domain (outside the CDR3, taken from reference TRBV28 and TRBJ2-5): DVKVTQSSRYLVKRTGEKVFLECVQDMDHENMFWYRQDPGLGLRLIYFSYDVKMKEKGDIPEGYSVSREKKERFSLILESASTNQTSMYLCASSWTVDGTQYFGPGTRLLVL.

The V call is TRBV7-9, the J call TRBJ2-1; TRBD2 matches at 9 bases. The trim removed 5 bases at V and 5 bases at J, leaving 16 bases unmatched. The CDR3 extends over 18 amino acids. Germline V gene sequence: CDR1 SEHNR, CDR2 FQNEAQ (reference sequence). CDR3 sequence (DNA): TGTGCCAGCAGCCCTGAGACGGTGACTAGCGGCCGTCACAATGAGCAGTTCTTC. Its translation is CASSPETVTSGRHNEQFF.

The chain uses TRBV27 and TRBJ2-1; D call uncertain. Trimming shortened V by 6 bases and J by 0 bases, and 6 bases separated the two germline ends. The CDR3 extends over 13 amino acids. CDR1 and CDR2 from the germline V gene are MNHEY and SMNVEV (reference sequence). The CDR3 DNA follows: TGTGCCAGCAGGGCACGCTCCTACAATGAGCAGTTCTTC. Translation: CASRARSYNEQFF.

J is TRBJ2-1 and V is TRBV27, with 8 positions matching TRBD2. The CDR3 runs 14 residues. The J segment lost 6 bases and the V segment lost 6 bases, leaving 7 bases of the junction unmatched. Germline-derived CDR1 and CDR2 are MNHEY and SMNVEV (reference sequence). The CDR3 here is CASRPATSGNEQFF. DNA for the CDR3: TGTGCCAGCAGACCCGCTACTAGCGGCAATGAGCAGTTCTTC.

The rearrangement uses TRBV5-1 and TRBJ2-1; D unresolved. The V gene's germline CDR1 is SGHRS and CDR2 YFSETQ. The CDR3 consists of 14 residues. V lost 0 bases and J 5 bases, leaving 9 bases between the germline ends. The CDR3 region is CASSLELMNNEQFF. The CDR3 nucleotides read TGCGCCAGCAGCTTGGAACTTATGAACAATGAGCAGTTCTTC.

The chain carries TRBV7-6 and TRBJ1-2; no clear D. There are 12 residues in the CDR3. Per the germline V gene, CDR1 is SGHVS and CDR2 is FNYEAQ. V was shortened by 1 base and J by 6 bases, with 6 bases between the two germline ends. The CDR3 loop reads CASSLVSDGYTF. The CDR3 nucleotides read TGTGCCAGCAGCTTAGTGTCGGATGGCTACACCTTC.

The genes are TRBV7-9 and TRBJ2-1, with TRBD1 identical over 8 bases. With V trimmed by 5 bases and J by 7 bases, 7 bases remained unmatched. Germline CDR1 reads SEHNR; CDR2 reads FQNEAQ (reference sequence). The CDR3 is made up of 14 amino acids. The CDR3 sequence: CASSLWTGLNEQFF. The CDR3 DNA reads TGTGCCAGCAGCCTCTGGACAGGGTTGAATGAGCAGTTCTTC.

The chain couples TRBV10-1 to TRBJ2-2; 7 nucleotides align to TRBD2. With V trimmed by 3 bases and J by 7 bases, 2 bases remained unmatched. The CDR3 sequence is 13 residues long. Germline CDR1 and CDR2: WNHNN and SYGVQD (reference sequence). The CDR3 protein is CASSDGGSGELFF. As DNA, the CDR3 is TGCGCCAGCAGTGATGGCGGGAGCGGGGAGCTGTTTTTT.

V gene TRBV29-1 combines with J gene TRBJ2-1; 7 nucleotides match TRBD2. The trim removed 4 bases at V and 8 bases at J, leaving 2 bases unmatched. Germline CDR1 reads SQVTM; CDR2 reads ANQGSEA. The CDR3 is 11 residues long. CDR3 nucleotide sequence: TGCAGCGTTGCGGGGAGGGATGAGCAGTTCTTC. It translates to CSVAGRDEQFF.

The rearrangement uses TRBV15 and TRBJ2-2; D gene unclear. The V end was cut by 0 bases, the J end by 6 bases, with 5 bases between. Germline V CDR1 and CDR2: LNHNV, YYDKDF (reference sequence). The CDR3 runs 13 residues. The CDR3 sequence is CATSRDRPGELFF. The CDR3 DNA reads TGTGCCACCAGCAGAGATCGACCCGGGGAGCTGTTTTTT.

This chain links TRBV9 with TRBJ2-1; no clear D. Trimming stripped 4 bases from V and 8 bases from J, with 7 bases between. The CDR3 runs 11 residues. Germline CDR1 is SGDLS and CDR2 is YYNGEE. The DNA of the CDR3 is TGTGCCAGCAGCCTCAATGATGAGCAGTTCTTC. Encoded protein: CASSLNDEQFF. Variable domain in full (rest from reference TRBV9 and TRBJ2-1): DSGVTQTPKHLITATGQRVTLRCSPRSGDLSVYWYQQSLDQGLQFLIQYYNGEERAKGNILERFSAQQFPDLHSELNLSSLELGDSALYFCASSLNDEQFFGPGTRLTVL.

The rearrangement joins TRBV27 to TRBJ2-5; TRBD1 is a possible D gene (6 bases). Germline CDR1 is MNHEY and CDR2 is SMNVEV (reference sequence). V dropped 8 bases and J dropped 10 bases, with 8 bases sitting between them. The CDR3 runs to 9 residues. CDR3 residues: CASCRGQYF. CDR3 DNA: TGTGCCAGCTGCAGGGGCCAGTACTTC.

The J gene is TRBJ2-7, the V gene TRBV18; D is ambiguous. This CDR3 comprises 11 residues. V was cut by 5 bases and J by 7 bases, with 9 bases left in between. Germline CDR1 reads KGHSH; CDR2 reads LQKENI. Here the CDR3 reads CASSDLGEQYF. The CDR3 nucleotides read TGTGCCAGCTCAGACCTGGGGGAGCAGTACTTC.

This chain uses TRBV9 with TRBJ1-1; 8 nucleotides align to TRBD1. The CDR3 length is 15 residues. V shed 3 bases and J 4 bases; nucleotides not matched to a gene: 8. Germline CDR1 SGDLS, CDR2 YYNGEE. CDR3 coding DNA: TGTGCCAGCAGCGACCCGGACAGGGCGAGCACTGAAGCTTTCTTT. Its protein product is CASSDPDRASTEAFF. The full variable domain, its missing parts supplied by reference TRBV9 and TRBJ1-1, is DSGVTQTPKHLITATGQRVTLRCSPRSGDLSVYWYQQSLDQGLQFLIQYYNGEERAKGNILERFSAQQFPDLHSELNLSSLELGDSALYFCASSDPDRASTEAFFGQGTRLTVV.

This clone was seen a single time. The chain is built from TRBV9 and TRBJ1-1; no clear D gene. Germline CDR1 reads SGDLS; CDR2 reads YYNGEE. The CDR3 is 13 amino acids. V was pared by 4 bases and J by 1 base, with 8 bases between. The CDR3 coding sequence is TGTGCCAGCAGCCCATCAGAGAACACTGAAGCTTTCTTT. It encodes CASSPSENTEAFF.

The V gene is TRBV7-6, the J gene TRBJ1-1; D ambiguous. Trimming removed 0 bases from V and 1 base from J, with 12 bases in between. Germline V gives CDR1 SGHVS, CDR2 FNYEAQ. The CDR3 length is 16 residues. The CDR3 DNA reads TGTGCCAGCAGCTTAGCCATTGGAACAGCGAACACTGAAGCTTTCTTT. Translating gives CASSLAIGTANTEAFF.

The rearrangement joins TRBV5-1 to TRBJ2-7, with 12 nucleotides matching TRBD1. The CDR3 has 15 residues. V dropped 4 bases and J dropped 7; count of bases not matched to a gene: 9. From germline, CDR1 is SGHRS and CDR2 YFSETQ. CDR3 in amino acids: CASSAPGQGAGEQYF. CDR3 sequence (DNA): TGCGCCAGCAGCGCTCCGGGACAGGGGGCCGGTGAGCAGTACTTC.

The DNA of the CDR3 is TGTGCCAGCAGCTGGGACAACTACGAGCAGTACTTC. Its protein is CASSWDNYEQYF. The gene calls are TRBV7-6 and TRBJ2-7, with TRBD1 as a possible D gene (6 bases). The CDR3 length is 12 residues. V lost 4 bases to trimming and J lost 3 bases, with 7 bases between them. Germline assignment: CDR1 SGHVS and CDR2 FNYEAQ.

The chain carries TRBV5-4 and TRBJ2-7; 8 nucleotides line up with TRBD1. Germline-derived CDR1 and CDR2 are SGHNT and YYREEE (reference sequence). CDR3 length: 15 residues. The junction had 12 bases not matched to a gene; V was cut back by 5 bases and J by 5 bases. CDR3 in DNA: TGTGCCAGCAGAGATGTTAACAGGGGGATCCACGAGCAGTACTTC. Protein product: CASRDVNRGIHEQYF.

The chain employs TRBV12-2 and TRBJ2-7; no check of the table's D call, TRBD2, against the DNA was made. TRBV12-2 is assigned pseudogene status. The CDR3 contains 12 residues. The CDR3 nucleotides are TGTGCAAGTCGCTCAGCCGTAGACGAGCAGTACTTC. Protein: CASRSAVDEQYF.

This chain connects TRBV2 to TRBJ2-1; unclear D gene. Germline lookup yields CDR1 SNHLY and CDR2 FYNNEI. V lost 6 bases to trimming and J lost 5 bases, with 23 bases between them. The CDR3 runs 17 residues. The CDR3 DNA sequence: TGTGCCAGCAGATTACCGCGCAACGAAGACGGAGACAATGAGCAGTTCTTC. This encodes CASRLPRNEDGDNEQFF.

The chain couples TRBV28 to TRBJ2-7, with D possibly matching TRBD2 (5 bases). Germline V gene data show CDR1 as MDHEN and CDR2 as SYDVKM. The CDR3 is made up of 16 amino acids. Trimming took 3 bases from V and 2 from J, leaving 17 bases between them. CDR3: CASSFSPGSTTYEQYF. Written as DNA, the CDR3 is TGTGCCAGCAGTTTTTCTCCGGGATCAACCACCTACGAGCAGTACTTC.

The chain couples TRBV27 to TRBJ2-7; tentatively, D is TRBD1 or TRBD2 (5 bases each). The germline gives CDR1 MNHEY, CDR2 SMNVEV (reference sequence). V was trimmed by 0 bases and J by 3 bases, leaving 9 bases between them. The CDR3 consists of 14 residues. CDR3 amino acids: CASSLSRDLYEQYF. DNA for the CDR3: TGTGCCAGCAGTTTATCCAGGGACCTCTACGAGCAGTACTTC.